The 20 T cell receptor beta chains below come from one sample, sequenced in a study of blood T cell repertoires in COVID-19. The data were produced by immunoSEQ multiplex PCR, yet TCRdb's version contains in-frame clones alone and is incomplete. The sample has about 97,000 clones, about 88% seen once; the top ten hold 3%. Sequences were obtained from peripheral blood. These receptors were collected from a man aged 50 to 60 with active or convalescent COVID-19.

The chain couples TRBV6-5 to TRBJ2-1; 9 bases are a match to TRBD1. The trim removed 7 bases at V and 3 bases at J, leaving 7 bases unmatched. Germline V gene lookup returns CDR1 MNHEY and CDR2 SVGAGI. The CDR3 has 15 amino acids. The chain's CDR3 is CASTSDRGNYNEQFF. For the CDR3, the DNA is TGTGCCAGCACCAGCGACAGGGGGAACTACAATGAGCAGTTCTTC.

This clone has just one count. The chain's CDR3 is CASSEGGGTQPQHF. The DNA for the CDR3 is TGTGCCAGCAGTGAAGGAGGGGGCACTCAGCCCCAGCATTTT. The chain is built from TRBV6-1 and TRBJ1-5, with 7 bases matching TRBD1. The CDR3 is 14 amino acids. V shed 1 base, J shed 6 bases, and the junction held 3 bases outside the gene matches. The germline V gene has CDR1 MNHNS and CDR2 SASEGT.

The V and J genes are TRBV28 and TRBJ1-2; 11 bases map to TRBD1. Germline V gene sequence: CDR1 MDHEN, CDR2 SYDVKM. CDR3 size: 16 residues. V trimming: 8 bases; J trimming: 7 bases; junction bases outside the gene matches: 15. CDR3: CASRSGGTGGEGGYTF. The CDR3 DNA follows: TGTGCCAGCCGTTCAGGCGGGACAGGGGGTGAAGGTGGCTACACCTTC.

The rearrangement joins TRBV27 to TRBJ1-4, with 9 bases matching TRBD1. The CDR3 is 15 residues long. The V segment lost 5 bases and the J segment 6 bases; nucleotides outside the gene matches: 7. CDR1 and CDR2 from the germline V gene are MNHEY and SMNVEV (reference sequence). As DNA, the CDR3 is TGTGCCAGCAGTCAATACAGGGGGCCCCATGAAAAACTGTTTTTT. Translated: CASSQYRGPHEKLFF.

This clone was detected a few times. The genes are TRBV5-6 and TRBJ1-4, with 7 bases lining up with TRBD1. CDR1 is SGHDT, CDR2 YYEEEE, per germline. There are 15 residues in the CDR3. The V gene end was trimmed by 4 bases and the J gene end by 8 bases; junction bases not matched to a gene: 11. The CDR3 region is CASSVQGIRGEKLFF. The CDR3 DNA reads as TGTGCCAGCAGCGTACAGGGGATAAGAGGCGAAAAACTGTTTTTT.

Here the CDR3 reads CASSSTGGETQYF. For the CDR3, the DNA is TGTGCCAGCAGCTCTACAGGTGGCGAGACCCAGTACTTC. The chain carries TRBV7-7 and TRBJ2-5, with D possibly matching TRBD1 (5 bases). V lost 4 bases and J 5 bases, leaving 11 bases between the germline ends. From germline, CDR1 is SSHAT and CDR2 FNYEAQ (reference sequence). This CDR3 contains 13 residues.

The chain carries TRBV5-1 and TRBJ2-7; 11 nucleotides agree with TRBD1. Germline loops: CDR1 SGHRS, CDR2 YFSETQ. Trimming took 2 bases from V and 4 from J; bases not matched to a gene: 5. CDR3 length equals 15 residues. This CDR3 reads CASSFGGTGGYEQYF. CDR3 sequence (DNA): TGCGCCAGCAGCTTCGGAGGGACAGGGGGGTACGAGCAGTACTTC.

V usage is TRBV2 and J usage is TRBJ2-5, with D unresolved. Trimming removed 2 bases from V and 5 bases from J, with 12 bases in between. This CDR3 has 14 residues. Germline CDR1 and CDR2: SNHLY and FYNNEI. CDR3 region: CASSELGPQETQYF. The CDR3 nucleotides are TGTGCCAGCAGTGAATTGGGCCCACAGGAGACCCAGTACTTC.

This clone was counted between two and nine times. CDR3 bases: TGTGCCAGCAGTTTAGGGGGCCCCTACGAGCAGTACGTC. This translates into CASSLGGPYEQYV. The chain has TRBV12-3 or TRBV12-4 and TRBJ2-7, with TRBD1 as a possible D gene (5 bases). The CDR3 extends over 13 amino acids. The germline V and J ends were trimmed by 1 base and 2 bases, with 6 bases remaining between them.

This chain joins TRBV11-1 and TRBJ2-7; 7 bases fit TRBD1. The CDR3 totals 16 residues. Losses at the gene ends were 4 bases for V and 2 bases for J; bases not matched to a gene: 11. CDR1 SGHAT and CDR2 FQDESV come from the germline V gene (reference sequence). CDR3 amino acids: CASSSGQRMKTYEQYV. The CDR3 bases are TGTGCCAGCAGCTCGGGACAGCGAATGAAGACCTACGAGCAGTACGTC.

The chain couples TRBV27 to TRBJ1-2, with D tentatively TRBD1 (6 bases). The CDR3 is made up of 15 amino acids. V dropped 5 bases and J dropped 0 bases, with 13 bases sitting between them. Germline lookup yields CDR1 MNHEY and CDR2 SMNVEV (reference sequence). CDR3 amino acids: CASSERKGANYGYTF. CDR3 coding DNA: TGTGCCAGCAGTGAAAGAAAGGGGGCTAACTATGGCTACACCTTC.

The CDR3 is CASSTGGDGYTF. In DNA form, the CDR3 reads TGTGCCAGCAGCACAGGGGGCGATGGCTACACCTTC. The V and J genes are TRBV7-9 and TRBJ1-2, with 9 bases lining up with TRBD1. Germline V gene sequence: CDR1 SEHNR, CDR2 FQNEAQ (reference sequence). The length of the CDR3 is 12 residues. J gave up 6 bases and V 5 bases, and 1 base lay outside the gene matches. Filled out from reference TRBV7-9 and TRBJ1-2, the complete variable domain reads DTGVSQNPRHKITKRGQNVTFRCDPISEHNRLYWYRQTLGQGPEFLTYFQNEAQLEKSRLLSDRFSAERPKGSFSTLEIQRTEQGDSAMYLCASSTGGDGYTFGSGTRLTVV.

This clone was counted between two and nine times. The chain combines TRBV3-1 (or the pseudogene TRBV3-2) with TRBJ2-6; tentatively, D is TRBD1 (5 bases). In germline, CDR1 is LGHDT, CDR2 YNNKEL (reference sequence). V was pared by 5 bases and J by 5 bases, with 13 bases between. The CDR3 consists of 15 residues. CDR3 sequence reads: CASSYTQGWANVLTF. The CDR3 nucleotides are TGTGCCAGCAGCTATACCCAGGGTTGGGCCAACGTCCTGACTTTC.

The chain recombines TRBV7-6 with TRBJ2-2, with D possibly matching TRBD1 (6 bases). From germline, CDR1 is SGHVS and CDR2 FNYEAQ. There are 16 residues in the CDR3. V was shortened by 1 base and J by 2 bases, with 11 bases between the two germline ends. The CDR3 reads CASSLVPRGNTGELFF. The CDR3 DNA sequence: TGTGCCAGCAGCTTAGTCCCCAGGGGTAACACCGGGGAGCTGTTTTTT. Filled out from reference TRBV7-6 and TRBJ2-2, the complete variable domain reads GAGVSQSPRYKVTKRGQDVALRCDPISGHVSLYWYRQALGQGPEFLTYFNYEAQQDKSGLPNDRFSAERPEGSISTLTIQRTEQRDSAMYRCASSLVPRGNTGELFFGEGSRLTVL.

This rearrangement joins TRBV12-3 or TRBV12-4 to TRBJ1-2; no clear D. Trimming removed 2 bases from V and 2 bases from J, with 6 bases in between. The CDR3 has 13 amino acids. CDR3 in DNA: TGTGCCAGCAGTTTAACGGGAAACTATGGCTACACCTTC. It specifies CASSLTGNYGYTF.

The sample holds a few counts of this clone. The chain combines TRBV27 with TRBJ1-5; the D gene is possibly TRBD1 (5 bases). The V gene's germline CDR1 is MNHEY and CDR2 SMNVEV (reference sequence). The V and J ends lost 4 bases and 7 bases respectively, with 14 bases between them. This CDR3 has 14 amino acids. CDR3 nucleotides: TGTGCCAGCAGTTCCCTCCGGGACTACCAGCCCCAGCATTTT. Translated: CASSSLRDYQPQHF.

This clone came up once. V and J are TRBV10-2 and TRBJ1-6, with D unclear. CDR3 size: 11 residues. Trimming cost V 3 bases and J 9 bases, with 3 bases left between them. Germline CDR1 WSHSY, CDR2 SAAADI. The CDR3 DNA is TGCGCCAGCAGTGACGGTTCACCCCTCCACTTT. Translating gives CASSDGSPLHF.

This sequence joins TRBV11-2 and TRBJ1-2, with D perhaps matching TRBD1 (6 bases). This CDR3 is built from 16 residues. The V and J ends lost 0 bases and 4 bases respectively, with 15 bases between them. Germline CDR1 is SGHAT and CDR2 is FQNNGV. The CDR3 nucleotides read TGTGCCAGCAGCTTAGATCAGGGGACCCCTTTCTATGGCTACACCTTC. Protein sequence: CASSLDQGTPFYGYTF.

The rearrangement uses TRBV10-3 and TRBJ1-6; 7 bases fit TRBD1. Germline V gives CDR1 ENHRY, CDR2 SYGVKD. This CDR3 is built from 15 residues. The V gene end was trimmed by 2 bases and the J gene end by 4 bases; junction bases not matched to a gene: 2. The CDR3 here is CAISEGGQYNSPLHF. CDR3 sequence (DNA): TGTGCCATCAGTGAGGGGGGACAGTATAATTCACCCCTCCACTTT.

CDR3 sequence reads: CASSPPGTVTYNEQFF. CDR3 bases: TGTGCCAGCTCACCCCCAGGGACAGTTACCTACAATGAGCAGTTCTTC. V gene TRBV18 combines with J gene TRBJ2-1, with 7 bases that match TRBD1. Germline loops: CDR1 KGHSH, CDR2 LQKENI. The CDR3 runs to 16 residues. V was clipped by 3 bases and J by 2 bases; unmatched bases: 7.